Listed here are 7 T cell receptor beta chains from one sample, sequenced in a study of beta chain features in type 1 diabetes. Whole-study findings and limits: For Type 1 diabetes patients, all four CD4+ subsets carried TCRB CDR3s that were moderately but significantly shorter.

Expressed TCRB transcripts were sequenced because the entire RNA isolate underwent reverse transcription. Assay used: immunoSEQ multiplex PCR; TCRdb lists only in-frame clones, some missing. The sample contains about 300,000 clones, approximately 12% of which appear only once. Their target antigens are unknown. The source material was naive CD4+ T cells from blood. These receptors all come from a woman between 18 and 29 years old with type 1 diabetes.

This clone was detected a few times. The chain employs TRBV5-5 and TRBJ1-2, with TRBD1 matching over 7 bases. Losses at the gene ends were 0 bases for V and 2 bases for J; bases not matched to a gene: 4. Looked up from germline, CDR1 is SGHKS and CDR2 is YYEKEE (reference sequence). This CDR3 region has 15 residues. This CDR3 is CASSLEAQGNYGYTF. The CDR3 nucleotides are TGTGCCAGCAGCTTGGAGGCACAGGGGAACTATGGCTACACCTTC.

Only a few counts were recorded for this clone. The chain employs TRBV28 and TRBJ2-1, with D perhaps matching TRBD1 (6 bases). The CDR3 is 14 amino acids. Deletions cut 7 bases from V and 6 bases from J, with 16 bases between. Germline CDR1 and CDR2: MDHEN and SYDVKM. CDR3 amino acids: CASMSGAEGNEQFF. In DNA, the CDR3 is TGTGCCAGCATGTCAGGGGCAGAGGGCAATGAGCAGTTCTTC.

This clone was found a few times. The chain joins TRBV7-7 to TRBJ2-3, with 7 bases lining up with TRBD1. V dropped 3 bases and J dropped 0; count of bases not matched to a gene: 3. The CDR3 has 15 residues. Germline lookup yields CDR1 SSHAT and CDR2 FNYEAQ (reference sequence). The CDR3 DNA sequence: TGTGCCAGCAGCTTGAACAGGGGTAGCACAGATACGCAGTATTTT. Translating it yields CASSLNRGSTDTQYF.

This clone was seen a few times. V and J are TRBV18 and TRBJ2-1, with 12 nucleotides matching TRBD2. Looked up from germline, CDR1 is KGHSH and CDR2 is LQKENI. The CDR3 sequence is 17 residues long. V lost 1 base to trimming and J lost 5 bases; unmatched junction nucleotides: 6. This CDR3 is CASSPLLAGGPHNEQFF. The CDR3 DNA sequence: TGTGCCAGCTCACCACTACTAGCGGGAGGACCCCACAATGAGCAGTTCTTC.

The chain couples TRBV7-2 to TRBJ2-2; no clear D. CDR3 size: 13 residues. The ends were cut back, 3 bases at V and 4 bases at J, with 6 bases in the middle. The germline V gene has CDR1 SGHTA and CDR2 FQGNSA. CDR3 residues: CASSLETTGELFF. The CDR3 coding sequence is TGTGCCAGCAGCTTGGAGACCACCGGGGAGCTGTTTTTT.

There are a few counts of this clone. This chain uses TRBV19 with TRBJ2-1; 7 nucleotides match TRBD2. The CDR3 contains 17 residues. Germline assignment: CDR1 LNHDA and CDR2 SQIVND (reference sequence). V shed 5 bases, J shed 7 bases, and the junction held 17 bases outside the gene matches. The CDR3 reads CASSPNRPSGTGNEQFF. DNA of the CDR3: TGTGCCAGTAGTCCTAACCGGCCAAGCGGGACTGGTAATGAGCAGTTCTTC.

The CDR3: CASSPDRVYEQYF. The CDR3, as DNA: TGTGCCAGCTCACCCGACAGGGTCTACGAGCAGTACTTC. This chain connects TRBV18 to TRBJ2-7; 7 bases map to TRBD1. V dropped 3 bases and J dropped 3; count of bases not matched to a gene: 2. The CDR3 length is 13 residues. Germline V gene sequence: CDR1 KGHSH, CDR2 LQKENI.